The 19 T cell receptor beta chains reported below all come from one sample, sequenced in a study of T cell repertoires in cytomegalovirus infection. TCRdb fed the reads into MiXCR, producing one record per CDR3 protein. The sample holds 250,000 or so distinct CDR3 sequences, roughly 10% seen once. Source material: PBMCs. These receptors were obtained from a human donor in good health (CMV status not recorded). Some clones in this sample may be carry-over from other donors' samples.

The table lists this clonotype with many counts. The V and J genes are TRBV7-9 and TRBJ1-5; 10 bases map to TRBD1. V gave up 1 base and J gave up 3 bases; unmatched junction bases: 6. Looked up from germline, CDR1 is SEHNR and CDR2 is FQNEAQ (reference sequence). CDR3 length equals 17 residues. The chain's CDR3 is CASSLGGTGASNQPQHF. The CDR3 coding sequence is TGTGCCAGCAGCTTAGGTGGGACAGGGGCCTCCAATCAGCCCCAGCATTTT.

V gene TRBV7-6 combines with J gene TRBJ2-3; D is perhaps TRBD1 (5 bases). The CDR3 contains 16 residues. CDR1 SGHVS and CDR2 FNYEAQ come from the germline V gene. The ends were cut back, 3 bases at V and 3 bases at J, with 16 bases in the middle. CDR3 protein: CASSFQPGLRTDTQYF. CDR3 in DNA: TGTGCCAGCAGCTTTCAGCCAGGGTTGAGGACAGATACGCAGTATTTT.

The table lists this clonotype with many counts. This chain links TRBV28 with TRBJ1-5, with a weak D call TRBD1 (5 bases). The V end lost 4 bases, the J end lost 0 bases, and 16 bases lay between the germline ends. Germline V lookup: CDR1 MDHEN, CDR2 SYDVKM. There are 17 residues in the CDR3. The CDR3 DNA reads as TGTGCCAGCAGTTCTTTCCAGGGACCATATAGCAATCAGCCCCAGCATTTT. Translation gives CASSSFQGPYSNQPQHF. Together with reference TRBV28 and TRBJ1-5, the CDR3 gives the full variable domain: DVKVTQSSRYLVKRTGEKVFLECVQDMDHENMFWYRQDPGLGLRLIYFSYDVKMKEKGDIPEGYSVSREKKERFSLILESASTNQTSMYLCASSSFQGPYSNQPQHFGDGTRLSIL.

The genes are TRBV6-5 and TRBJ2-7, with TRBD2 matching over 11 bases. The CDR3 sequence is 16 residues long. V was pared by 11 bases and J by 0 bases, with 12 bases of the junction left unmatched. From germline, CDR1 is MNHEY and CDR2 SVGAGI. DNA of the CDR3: TGTGCCGCTCGGCGGCTAGCGGGAGGAGCCTCCTACGAGCAGTACTTC. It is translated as CAARRLAGGASYEQYF.

The CDR3 loop reads CASRGGRPDGEQYF. CDR3 sequence (DNA): TGTGCCAGCAGAGGGGGCAGGCCTGATGGTGAGCAGTACTTC. This chain joins TRBV6-5 and TRBJ2-7, with 7 bases identical to TRBD1. V shed 6 bases, J shed 7 bases, and the junction held 12 bases outside the gene matches. Germline V CDR1 and CDR2: MNHEY, SVGAGI. The CDR3 runs to 14 residues.

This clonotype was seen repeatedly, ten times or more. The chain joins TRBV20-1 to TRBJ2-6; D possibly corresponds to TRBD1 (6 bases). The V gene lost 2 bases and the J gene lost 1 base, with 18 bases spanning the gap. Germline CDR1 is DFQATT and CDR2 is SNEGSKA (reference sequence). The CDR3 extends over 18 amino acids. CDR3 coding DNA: TGCAGTGCTAGATCGGCACCGGGACAAAAATCTGGGGCCAACGTCCTGACTTTC. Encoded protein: CSARSAPGQKSGANVLTF.

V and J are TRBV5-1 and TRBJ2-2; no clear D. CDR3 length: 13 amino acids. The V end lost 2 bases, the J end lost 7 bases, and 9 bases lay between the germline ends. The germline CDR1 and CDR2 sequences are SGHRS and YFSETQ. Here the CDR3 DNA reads TGCGCCAGCAGCTTCGACACGTTCGGGGAGCTGTTTTTT. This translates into CASSFDTFGELFF.

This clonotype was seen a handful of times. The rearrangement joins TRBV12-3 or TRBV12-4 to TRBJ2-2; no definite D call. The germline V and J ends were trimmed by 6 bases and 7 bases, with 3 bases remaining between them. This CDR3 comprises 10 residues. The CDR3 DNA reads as TGTGCCAGCAGCAGCGGGGAGCTGTTTTTT. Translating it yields CASSSGELFF.

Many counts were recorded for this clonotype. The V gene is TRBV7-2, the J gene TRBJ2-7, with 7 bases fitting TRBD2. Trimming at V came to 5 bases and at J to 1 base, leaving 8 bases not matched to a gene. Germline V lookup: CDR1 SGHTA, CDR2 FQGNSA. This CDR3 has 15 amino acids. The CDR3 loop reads CASSLSGGTSYEQYF. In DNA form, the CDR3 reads TGTGCCAGCAGCCTTTCCGGGGGGACGTCCTACGAGCAGTACTTC.

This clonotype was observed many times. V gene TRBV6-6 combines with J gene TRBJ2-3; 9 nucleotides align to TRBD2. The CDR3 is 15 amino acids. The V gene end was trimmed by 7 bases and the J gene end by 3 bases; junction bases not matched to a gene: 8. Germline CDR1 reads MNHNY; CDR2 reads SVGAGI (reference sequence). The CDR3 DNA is TGTGCCAGCACCAATAGCGGGAGAGGGACAGATACGCAGTATTTT. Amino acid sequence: CASTNSGRGTDTQYF.

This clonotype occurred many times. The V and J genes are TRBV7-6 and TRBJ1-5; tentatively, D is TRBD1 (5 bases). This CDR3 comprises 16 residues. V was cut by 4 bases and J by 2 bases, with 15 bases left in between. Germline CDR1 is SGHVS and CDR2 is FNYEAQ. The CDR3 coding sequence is TGTGCCAGCAGCTCGGGGAAAGGGGCGGGCAATCAGCCCCAGCATTTT. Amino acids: CASSSGKGAGNQPQHF.

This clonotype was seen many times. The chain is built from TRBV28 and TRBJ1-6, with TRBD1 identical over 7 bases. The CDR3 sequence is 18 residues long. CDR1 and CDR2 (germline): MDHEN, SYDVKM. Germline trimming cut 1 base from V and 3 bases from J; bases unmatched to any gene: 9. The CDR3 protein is CASSLFSGGSLYNSPLHF. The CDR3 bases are TGTGCCAGCAGTTTATTTTCAGGGGGATCCCTCTATAATTCACCCCTCCACTTT.

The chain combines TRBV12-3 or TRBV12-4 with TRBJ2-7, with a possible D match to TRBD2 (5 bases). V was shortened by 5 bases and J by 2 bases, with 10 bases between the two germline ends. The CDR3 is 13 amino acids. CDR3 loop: CASSGGPAYEQYF. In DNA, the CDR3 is TGTGCCAGCAGTGGCGGGCCCGCCTACGAGCAGTACTTC.

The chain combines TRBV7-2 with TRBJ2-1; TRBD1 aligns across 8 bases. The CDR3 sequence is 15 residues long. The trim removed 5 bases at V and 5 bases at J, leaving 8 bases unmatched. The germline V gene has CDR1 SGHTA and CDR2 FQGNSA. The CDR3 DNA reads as TGTGCCAGCAGCCCCCGGGACAGGCGCCACAATGAGCAGTTCTTC. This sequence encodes CASSPRDRRHNEQFF.

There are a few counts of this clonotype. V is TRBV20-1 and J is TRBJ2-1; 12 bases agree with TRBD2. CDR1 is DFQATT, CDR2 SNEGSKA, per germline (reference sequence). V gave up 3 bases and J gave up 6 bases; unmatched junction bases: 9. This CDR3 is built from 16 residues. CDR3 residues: CSASLKTSGSGNEQFF. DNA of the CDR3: TGCAGTGCTAGCCTAAAGACTAGCGGGAGTGGCAATGAGCAGTTCTTC.

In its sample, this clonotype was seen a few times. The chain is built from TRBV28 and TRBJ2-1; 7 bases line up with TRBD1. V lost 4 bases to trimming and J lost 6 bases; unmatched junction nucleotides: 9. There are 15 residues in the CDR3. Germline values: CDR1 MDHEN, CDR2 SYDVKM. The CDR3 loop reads CASSSRTGRINEQFF. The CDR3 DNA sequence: TGTGCCAGCAGTTCCCGGACAGGCCGGATCAATGAGCAGTTCTTC.

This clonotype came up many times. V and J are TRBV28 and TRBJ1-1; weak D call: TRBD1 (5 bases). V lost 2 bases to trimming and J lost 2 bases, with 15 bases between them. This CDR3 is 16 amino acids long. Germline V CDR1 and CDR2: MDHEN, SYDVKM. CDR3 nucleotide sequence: TGTGCCAGCAGTTTACCTACCGGGACCCCTAACACTGAAGCTTTCTTT. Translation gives CASSLPTGTPNTEAFF.

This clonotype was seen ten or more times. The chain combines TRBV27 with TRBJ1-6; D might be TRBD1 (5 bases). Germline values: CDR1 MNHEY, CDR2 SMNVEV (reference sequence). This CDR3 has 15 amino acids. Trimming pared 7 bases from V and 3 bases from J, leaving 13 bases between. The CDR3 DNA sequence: TGTGCCAGCACCAAGACAGTCCTCTATAATTCACCCCTCCACTTT. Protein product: CASTKTVLYNSPLHF.

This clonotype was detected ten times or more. The CDR3 DNA is TGTGCCAGTAGTTTCCCCAGGGGGAACACTGAAGCTTTCTTT. Its protein is CASSFPRGNTEAFF. V gene TRBV19 combines with J gene TRBJ1-1; a possible D gene is TRBD1 (6 bases). Trimming shortened V by 5 bases and J by 1 base, and 11 bases separated the two germline ends. From germline, CDR1 is LNHDA and CDR2 SQIVND (reference sequence). The CDR3 has 14 amino acids.